The 10 T cell receptor beta chains presented below share a single source sample, sequenced in a study of identical twins. TCRdb re-derived calls from the 5' RACE reads in MiXCR, one entry per CDR3 protein. The table has 240,000 or so distinct CDR3 sequences, around 7% seen once. This same sample was also part of a study on yellow fever vaccine responses in identical twins.

Input material: memory (CD45RO+) T cells sorted from blood. The origin of the receptors is a woman aged 18-30 years in good health.

This clonotype was observed a few times. The J gene is TRBJ2-7, the V gene TRBV5-1; tentative D call: TRBD2 (7 bases). V lost 7 bases and J 0 bases, leaving 17 bases between the germline ends. This CDR3 has 15 amino acids. Germline-derived CDR1 and CDR2 are SGHRS and YFSETQ. The CDR3: CASHERGASSYEQYF. The CDR3 DNA reads TGCGCCAGCCACGAACGGGGGGCATCCTCCTACGAGCAGTACTTC.

The rearrangement links TRBV7-9 to TRBJ2-3; perhaps TRBD1 as D (5 bases). CDR3 length: 16 amino acids. Germline CDR1 SEHNR, CDR2 FQNEAQ (reference sequence). V was clipped by 3 bases and J by 2 bases, with 15 bases between them. The CDR3 region has the DNA TGTGCCAGCAGCTTCCCCCCCCGACAGCACACAGATACGCAGTATTTT. Protein product: CASSFPPRQHTDTQYF.

This clonotype was seen a few times. J is TRBJ2-2 and V is TRBV4-2; no reliable D call. The V end was cut by 1 base, the J end by 3 bases, with 12 bases between. CDR3 length equals 16 residues. The germline CDR1 and CDR2 sequences are LGHNA and YNFKEQ. In DNA form, the CDR3 reads TGTGCCAGCAGCCAAGTCAGCAGTCTGGACACCGGGGAGCTGTTTTTT. This encodes CASSQVSSLDTGELFF.

The rearrangement uses TRBV20-1 and TRBJ2-1; TRBD2 matches at 11 bases. V lost 7 bases and J lost 6; bases outside the gene matches: 11. The germline CDR1 and CDR2 sequences are DFQATT and SNEGSKA (reference sequence). CDR3 length equals 15 residues. DNA of the CDR3: TGCAGTGTTGGAACTACTGGACTAGCGGGCAATGAGCAGTTCTTC. This codes for CSVGTTGLAGNEQFF.

The chain combines TRBV7-6 with TRBJ1-3; TRBD1 aligns across 9 bases. Trimming at V came to 5 bases and at J to 0 bases, leaving 11 bases not matched to a gene. This CDR3 spans 18 amino acids. From germline, CDR1 is SGHVS and CDR2 FNYEAQ. The CDR3 spells CASSIQGANSISGNTIYF. Written as DNA, the CDR3 is TGTGCCAGCAGCATACAGGGGGCGAATTCTATCTCTGGAAACACCATATATTTT.

Many counts were recorded for this clonotype. This chain uses TRBV29-1 with TRBJ2-4, with 9 nucleotides matching TRBD1. The germline V gene has CDR1 SQVTM and CDR2 ANQGSEA. The CDR3 is 13 amino acids. After removal of 7 bases from V and 3 bases from J, the junction contained 4 bases not matched to a gene. As DNA, the CDR3 is TGCAGCGCTTCGGACAGGGGCAAAAACATTCAGTACTTC. Translation gives CSASDRGKNIQYF.

The sample holds many counts of this clonotype. J is TRBJ2-6 and V is TRBV12-3 or TRBV12-4; D is unresolved. The V end was cut by 6 bases, the J end by 3 bases, with 12 bases between. The CDR3 totals 15 residues. CDR3 DNA: TGTGCCAGCAGCATTGACGGGCTTGGGGCCAACGTCCTGACTTTC. This codes for CASSIDGLGANVLTF.

This clonotype came up many times. This chain uses TRBV10-3 with TRBJ1-2; D is unclear. V lost 3 bases, J lost 3 bases, and 11 bases lay in between. Per germline, CDR1 ENHRY and CDR2 SYGVKD. This CDR3 spans 14 amino acids. Here the CDR3 DNA reads TGTGCCATCAGTGAACCCCGAGTAGACTATGGCTACACCTTC. It codes for CAISEPRVDYGYTF.

This clonotype appeared many times. The rearrangement links TRBV5-1 to TRBJ2-1; D is uncertain. Trimming removed 1 base at V and 10 bases at J, with 9 bases between. Germline values: CDR1 SGHRS, CDR2 YFSETQ. The CDR3 loop spans 12 amino acids. The CDR3 coding sequence is TGCGCCAGCAGCTTGCCACCCGACGAGCAGTTCTTC. Its protein product is CASSLPPDEQFF.

This clonotype was seen at least ten times. The V and J genes are TRBV21-1 and TRBJ2-3; the listed D gene, TRBD1, was not tested against the DNA. TRBV21-1 is deemed a pseudogene. The CDR3 is 14 residues long. CDR3 residues: CASTPIKSTDTQYF. In nucleotides, the CDR3 is TGTGCCAGCACCCCTATTAAAAGCACAGATACGCAGTATTTT.